The 3 T cell receptor beta chains below were found in one sample sequenced in a study of graft-versus-host responses after intestinal transplantation. Assay used: immunoSEQ multiplex PCR; TCRdb lists only in-frame clones, some missing. The repertoire has 45,000 to 60,000 clones, around 90% of them found once; the top ten carry over 2%. Their antigens remain unidentified. The specimen was unstimulated CD4+ T cells sorted from spleen or lymph node cells, collected before transplant. The receptors were sampled from a human donor who was the organ donor for an intestinal transplant.

The rearrangement joins TRBV11-1 to TRBJ2-7, with 10 bases fitting TRBD2. With 5 bases clipped from V and 0 bases from J, the junction kept 4 bases outside the gene matches. Germline values: CDR1 SGHAT, CDR2 FQDESV (reference sequence). This CDR3 contains 15 residues. The CDR3 is CASSPSGSHSYEQYF. In DNA form, the CDR3 reads TGTGCCAGCAGCCCTAGCGGGAGTCACTCCTACGAGCAGTACTTC. The full variable domain, rest sourced from reference TRBV11-1 and TRBJ2-7, is EAEVAQSPRYKITEKSQAVAFWCDPISGHATLYWYRQILGQGPELLVQFQDESVVDDSQLPKDRFSAERLKGVDSTLKIQPAELGDSAMYLCASSPSGSHSYEQYFGPGTRLTVT.

The rearrangement uses TRBV6-4 and TRBJ1-5; D is ambiguous. This CDR3 comprises 16 residues. Between the trimmed V and J ends, which lost 2 bases and 1 base, there was a span of 12 bases. Germline-derived CDR1 and CDR2 are MRHNA and SNTAGT. CDR3 nucleotide sequence: TGTGCCAGCAGTGACACCAAGGCCAAAAGCAATCAGCCCCAGCATTTT. Amino acid sequence: CASSDTKAKSNQPQHF.

This clone was recorded only once. The chain uses TRBV18 and TRBJ2-3; 8 bases map to TRBD1. CDR1 is KGHSH, CDR2 LQKENI, per germline. CDR3 length: 15 amino acids. V shed 3 bases and J 1 base; nucleotides not matched to a gene: 3. In nucleotides, the CDR3 is TGTGCCAGCTCACCTGAGACAGGGGGCACAGATACGCAGTATTTT. This codes for CASSPETGGTDTQYF.